The clone carrying this T cell receptor (beta chain) has at least ten counts. The target antigen is unknown. Tagging with unique molecular identifiers was applied to individual cDNA molecules. A single record per CDR3 protein comes from TCRdb applying MiXCR to the 5' RACE reads. The sample includes approximately 80,000 distinct CDR3 sequences, roughly 10% of them seen just once. CDR3 size: 15 residues. Trimming pared 6 bases from V and 1 base from J, leaving 16 bases between. Germline V gene data show CDR1 as SGHTA and CDR2 as FQGNSA. This entry comes from a study of early T cells in non-severe SARS-CoV-2 infection. Study as a whole: The chains were unpaired, and the sequenced material was bulk RNA from unsorted whole blood.

Points from the study as a whole: The matching step, a VDJdb search, favored anti-spike CD8 responses and missed private and CD4 specificities.

The sequence was collected from an adult who was a healthcare worker with PCR-confirmed SARS-CoV-2 infection or an uninfected control (not recorded which). The source was whole blood, collected at baseline. This sequence joins TRBV7-2 and TRBJ2-7; weak D call: TRBD1 (6 bases). DNA of the CDR3: TGTGCCAGCAGTTCTGGACAGCCTTGGTCCTACGAGCAGTACTTC. This encodes CASSSGQPWSYEQYF.